The 12 T cell receptor beta chains in this list originate from one sample, sequenced in a study of shared clonotypes between healthy human individuals. Produced via immunoSEQ multiplex PCR; TCRdb's table is partial and in-frame only. The sample contains millions of clones, 90% to 95% of which appear only once. The sequencing input was naive CD4+ T cells sorted from blood. Subset reported: CD45RA+ positively selected. The receptors shown here come from a man between 18 and 29 years old in good health.

V gene TRBV2 combines with J gene TRBJ2-3, with 9 bases lining up with TRBD2. Germline assignment: CDR1 SNHLY and CDR2 FYNNEI. The CDR3 spans 14 residues. Germline trimming cut 8 bases from V and 1 base from J; bases unmatched to any gene: 4. This chain's CDR3 is CASASGIGTDTQYF. The CDR3 nucleotides are TGTGCCAGCGCTAGCGGGATCGGCACAGATACGCAGTATTTT.

V gene TRBV10-1 combines with J gene TRBJ1-5, with 11 bases lining up with TRBD1. CDR3 length: 20 amino acids. CDR1 WNHNN and CDR2 SYGVQD come from the germline V gene (reference sequence). V dropped 7 bases and J dropped 2; count of bases not matched to a gene: 19. The CDR3 sequence: CASTPVVRDRGCYGNQPQHF. CDR3 in DNA: TGCGCCAGCACGCCGGTTGTGCGGGACAGGGGGTGTTACGGCAATCAGCCCCAGCATTTT.

To note about this clone: Within the sample, other DNA sequences also encode this same CDR3. The CDR3 bases are TGCAGTGCAGGAGGCGGCTACACCTTC. It is translated as CSAGGGYTF. The chain combines TRBV20-1 with TRBJ1-2; D unclear. In germline, CDR1 is DFQATT, CDR2 SNEGSKA (reference sequence). Trimming cost V 6 bases and J 8 bases, with 7 bases left between them. The CDR3 has 9 amino acids.

A remark on this clone: Within the sample, other DNA sequences also encode this same CDR3. V usage is TRBV2 and J usage is TRBJ1-1, with 11 bases identical to TRBD1. The CDR3 has 13 residues. Germline CDR1 SNHLY, CDR2 FYNNEI. V dropped 8 bases and J dropped 4; count of bases not matched to a gene: 3. CDR3 sequence: CASSGTGGTEAFF. DNA of the CDR3: TGTGCCAGCTCCGGGACAGGGGGCACTGAAGCTTTCTTT.

This sequence joins TRBV9 and TRBJ2-7; 7 positions match TRBD2. Germline CDR1 SGDLS, CDR2 YYNGEE. There are 15 residues in the CDR3. The ends lost 4 bases at V and 1 base at J; junction bases unmatched: 8. Here the CDR3 reads CASSTSAGASYEQYF. For the CDR3, the DNA is TGTGCCAGCAGCACTTCGGCGGGAGCGTCCTACGAGCAGTACTTC.

The chain employs TRBV9 and TRBJ1-2; no definite D call. V dropped 4 bases and J dropped 4 bases, with 20 bases sitting between them. CDR1 and CDR2 (germline): SGDLS, YYNGEE. The CDR3 consists of 16 residues. CDR3 sequence reads: CASSPHLSALTYGYTF. As DNA, the CDR3 is TGTGCCAGCAGCCCTCATTTATCGGCACTCACCTATGGCTACACCTTC. The full variable domain, with the rest looked up from reference TRBV9 and TRBJ1-2, is DSGVTQTPKHLITATGQRVTLRCSPRSGDLSVYWYQQSLDQGLQFLIQYYNGEERAKGNILERFSAQQFPDLHSELNLSSLELGDSALYFCASSPHLSALTYGYTFGSGTRLTVV.

Written as DNA, the CDR3 is TGTGCCAGCAGCGTAGGTACCACCCAAGAGACCCAGTACTTC. Translating it yields CASSVGTTQETQYF. V is TRBV9 and J is TRBJ2-5; D is unresolved. Trimming stripped 0 bases from V and 1 base from J, with 7 bases between. CDR3 size: 14 residues. Germline V gene lookup returns CDR1 SGDLS and CDR2 YYNGEE. The variable domain in full, completed from reference TRBV9 and TRBJ2-5, reads DSGVTQTPKHLITATGQRVTLRCSPRSGDLSVYWYQQSLDQGLQFLIQYYNGEERAKGNILERFSAQQFPDLHSELNLSSLELGDSALYFCASSVGTTQETQYFGPGTRLLVL.

The gene calls are TRBV2 and TRBJ2-2; 8 bases align to TRBD2. V shed 6 bases and J 0 bases; nucleotides not matched to a gene: 9. The CDR3 consists of 17 residues. Germline V lookup: CDR1 SNHLY, CDR2 FYNNEI. The CDR3 sequence is CASRNIGRAANTGELFF. CDR3 nucleotide sequence: TGTGCCAGCAGGAACATCGGGAGGGCCGCGAACACCGGGGAGCTGTTTTTT. The full variable domain, with the rest looked up from reference TRBV2 and TRBJ2-2, is EPEVTQTPSHQVTQMGQEVILRCVPISNHLYFYWYRQILGQKVEFLVSFYNNEISEKSEIFDDQFSVERPDGSNFTLKIRSTKLEDSAMYFCASRNIGRAANTGELFFGEGSRLTVL.

The V gene is TRBV2, the J gene TRBJ1-6; no firm D call. Trimming pared 1 base from V and 0 bases from J, leaving 10 bases between. CDR3 length: 17 amino acids. CDR1 SNHLY and CDR2 FYNNEI come from the germline V gene. CDR3 DNA: TGTGCCAGCAGTGAAGAGGCAGGAAGCTCCTATAATTCACCCCTCCACTTT. It codes for CASSEEAGSSYNSPLHF.

The chain employs TRBV19 and TRBJ1-2; maybe TRBD1 (6 bases). The CDR3 length is 15 residues. V was shortened by 8 bases and J by 7 bases, with 23 bases between the two germline ends. Per germline, CDR1 LNHDA and CDR2 SQIVND (reference sequence). As DNA, the CDR3 is TGTGCCAGTTCCTCTTGGGGGCAGCTGGTGGGTGGCTACACCTTC. Translated: CASSSWGQLVGGYTF. The full variable domain, with the rest looked up from reference TRBV19 and TRBJ1-2, is DGGITQSPKYLFRKEGQNVTLSCEQNLNHDAMYWYRQDPGQGLRLIYYSQIVNDFQKGDIAEGYSVSREKKESFPLTVTSAQKNPTAFYLCASSSWGQLVGGYTFGSGTRLTVV.

CDR3 loop: CASSSGTGRTNEKLFF. The CDR3 nucleotides are TGCGCCAGCAGCTCCGGGACAGGGAGAACTAATGAAAAACTGTTTTTT. This chain links TRBV5-1 with TRBJ1-4, with 9 bases matching TRBD1. With V trimmed by 3 bases and J by 1 base, 4 bases remained unmatched. CDR3 length equals 16 residues. Per germline, CDR1 SGHRS and CDR2 YFSETQ.

The rearrangement uses TRBV5-1 and TRBJ2-5; D not resolved. V lost 5 bases and J 3 bases, leaving 8 bases between the germline ends. The germline CDR1 and CDR2 sequences are SGHRS and YFSETQ. The CDR3 length is 12 residues. The CDR3 sequence: CASRDVEETQYF. The CDR3, as DNA: TGCGCCAGCAGGGATGTGGAAGAGACCCAGTACTTC.